What follows are 31 T cell receptor beta chains derived from one specimen sequenced in a study of patients and donors after allogeneic stem cell transplantation. A single record per CDR3 protein comes from TCRdb applying MiXCR to the RT-PCR reads. Of more than 75,000 distinct CDR3 sequences in the sample, roughly 5.2% are singletons; the top ten hold around 2.6%. What was sequenced was blood, either unsorted or a sorted T cell fraction (not recorded which). These receptors were collected from a human donor who was either an allogeneic HSCT recipient or a stem cell or donor lymphocyte infusion donor (not recorded which). It is not recorded whose cells these are; they may come from a transplant donor.

There are many counts of this clonotype. This chain connects TRBV23-1 to TRBJ1-5; D remains unclear. TRBV23-1 is an ORF, with its function uncertain. V lost 6 bases and J lost 7, with 19 bases in between. The length of the CDR3 is 15 residues. The CDR3 DNA reads as TGCGCCAGCAGCCATACTTTCGACGGACTGCAGCCCCAGCATTTT. Its protein is CASSHTFDGLQPQHF.

This clonotype was observed many times. The chain is built from TRBV5-1 and TRBJ1-3; unclear D gene. Germline V lookup: CDR1 SGHRS, CDR2 YFSETQ. The ends were cut back, 3 bases at V and 4 bases at J, with 11 bases in the middle. This CDR3 comprises 14 residues. For the CDR3, the DNA is TGCGCCAGCAGCTCAACAACTACCGGAAACACCATATATTTT. Translated, it gives CASSSTTTGNTIYF.

This clonotype has a count of ten or more. The chain recombines TRBV12-3 or TRBV12-4 with TRBJ2-3, with 9 positions matching TRBD1. J lost 2 bases, V lost 9 bases, and 3 bases had no gene match. The CDR3 has 13 amino acids. CDR3 DNA sequence: TGTGCCAGTCGGGACAGGGACACAGATACGCAGTATTTT. It encodes CASRDRDTDTQYF.

This clonotype was observed many times. The genes are TRBV7-9 and TRBJ2-1; TRBD2 matches 11 bases. V gave up 5 bases and J gave up 6 bases; unmatched junction bases: 6. The CDR3 spans 15 residues. The germline gives CDR1 SEHNR, CDR2 FQNEAQ (reference sequence). The CDR3 loop reads CASSLTSGRINEQFF. The CDR3 bases are TGTGCCAGCAGCCTCACTAGCGGGAGAATCAATGAGCAGTTCTTC.

This clonotype turned up a few times. The rearrangement uses TRBV19 and TRBJ1-2, with D perhaps TRBD1 (5 bases). V was clipped by 7 bases and J by 8 bases, with 17 bases between them. The CDR3 length is 13 residues. Germline assignment: CDR1 LNHDA and CDR2 SQIVND (reference sequence). CDR3 DNA: TGTGCCAGTACGCTAATTCAGGGATCGGGCTACACCTTC. Protein product: CASTLIQGSGYTF. Looking up the rest from reference TRBV19 and TRBJ1-2 gives the full variable domain: DGGITQSPKYLFRKEGQNVTLSCEQNLNHDAMYWYRQDPGQGLRLIYYSQIVNDFQKGDIAEGYSVSREKKESFPLTVTSAQKNPTAFYLCASTLIQGSGYTFGSGTRLTVV.

This clonotype was recorded many times. The CDR3 DNA reads as TGCGCCAGCAGCTTGGGGCGGATTAATGAAAAACTGTTTTTT. Its translation is CASSLGRINEKLFF. This chain joins TRBV5-1 and TRBJ1-4; D is unclear. Germline CDR1 SGHRS, CDR2 YFSETQ. This CDR3 region has 14 residues. The V gene lost 0 bases and the J gene lost 4 bases, with 7 bases spanning the gap. Looking up the rest from reference TRBV5-1 and TRBJ1-4 gives the full variable domain: KAGVTQTPRYLIKTRGQQVTLSCSPISGHRSVSWYQQTPGQGLQFLFEYFSETQRNKGNFPGRFSGRQFSNSRSEMNVSTLELGDSALYLCASSLGRINEKLFFGSGTQLSVL.

This clonotype was seen many times. J is TRBJ2-1 and V is TRBV19; 11 bases map to TRBD2. This CDR3 comprises 16 residues. V trimming: 5 bases; J trimming: 7 bases; junction bases outside the gene matches: 10. Germline V gives CDR1 LNHDA, CDR2 SQIVND (reference sequence). CDR3 loop: CASSRPHSGRGNEQFF. CDR3 in DNA: TGTGCCAGTAGTCGACCCCATAGCGGGAGGGGGAATGAGCAGTTCTTC.

V and J are TRBV2 and TRBJ1-6; D perhaps matches TRBD1 (6 bases). Looked up from germline, CDR1 is SNHLY and CDR2 is FYNNEI. The V and J ends lost 8 bases and 5 bases respectively, with 16 bases between them. This CDR3 has 15 residues. The CDR3 sequence is CASAVQGGNNSPLHF. The CDR3 region has the DNA TGTGCCAGCGCCGTACAGGGAGGAAATAATTCACCCCTCCACTTT.

This clonotype was recorded many times. The V gene is TRBV28, the J gene TRBJ2-5; TRBD1 agrees at 7 bases. The CDR3 length is 14 residues. V lost 3 bases, J lost 5 bases, and 6 bases stayed unmatched. Germline CDR1 reads MDHEN; CDR2 reads SYDVKM. This CDR3 is CASSFRQGGETQYF. CDR3 DNA sequence: TGTGCCAGCAGTTTCCGACAGGGCGGGGAGACCCAGTACTTC.

J is TRBJ2-5 and V is TRBV4-1; D is ambiguous. The germline gives CDR1 MGHRA, CDR2 YSYEKL. The germline V and J ends were trimmed by 8 bases and 3 bases, with 16 bases remaining between them. The CDR3 runs 14 residues. CDR3 in amino acids: CASGEALTKETQYF. The DNA for the CDR3 is TGCGCCAGCGGAGAAGCCTTGACGAAAGAGACCCAGTACTTC.

Many counts were recorded for this clonotype. The rearrangement links TRBV20-1 to TRBJ2-3, with 10 bases identical to TRBD2. The CDR3 totals 16 residues. Germline trimming cut 2 bases from V and 1 base from J; bases unmatched to any gene: 6. CDR1 is DFQATT, CDR2 SNEGSKA, per germline (reference sequence). The CDR3 DNA reads TGCAGTGCTAGACCTAGCGGGAGAATCGGCACAGATACGCAGTATTTT. It specifies CSARPSGRIGTDTQYF.

The chain is built from TRBV11-2 and TRBJ2-3, with TRBD2 identical over 14 bases. The CDR3 loop spans 18 amino acids. Germline-derived CDR1 and CDR2 are SGHAT and FQNNGV. Trimming at V came to 5 bases and at J to 0 bases, leaving 7 bases not matched to a gene. The CDR3 region has the DNA TGTGCCAGCAGCCCCCGGGGACTAGCGGGGGAGAGCACAGATACGCAGTATTTT. Its protein is CASSPRGLAGESTDTQYF.

The V and J genes are TRBV12-5 and TRBJ1-5; possibly TRBD1 for D (5 bases). V lost 3 bases and J 5 bases, leaving 11 bases between the germline ends. The germline V gene has CDR1 LGHNT and CDR2 FRNRAP. This CDR3 is built from 14 residues. CDR3 loop: CASGFDSNYQPQHF. For the CDR3, the DNA is TGTGCTAGTGGTTTCGACAGTAATTATCAGCCCCAGCATTTT.

This clonotype was counted many times. The V and J genes are TRBV20-1 and TRBJ2-4, with 9 nucleotides matching TRBD1. Germline CDR1 is DFQATT and CDR2 is SNEGSKA (reference sequence). The V segment lost 0 bases and the J segment 1 base; nucleotides outside the gene matches: 1. The CDR3 is 15 amino acids. The CDR3, as DNA: TGCAGTGCTAGAGATGGACAGGGGGCCAAAAACATTCAGTACTTC. Its translation: CSARDGQGAKNIQYF.

This clonotype was counted at least ten times. This rearrangement joins TRBV25-1 to TRBJ2-3; 8 bases map to TRBD2. V was clipped by 4 bases and J by 7 bases; unmatched bases: 7. Germline V lookup: CDR1 MGHDK, CDR2 SYGVNS. The CDR3 sequence is 14 residues long. The CDR3 spells CASSASGSVNTQYF. The DNA for the CDR3 is TGTGCCAGCAGTGCCAGCGGGAGTGTGAATACGCAGTATTTT.

In this sample, this clonotype turned up many times. The rearrangement links TRBV20-1 to TRBJ2-7, with D possibly being TRBD1 (6 bases). Germline V gives CDR1 DFQATT, CDR2 SNEGSKA (reference sequence). The V end lost 0 bases, the J end lost 3 bases, and 18 bases lay between the germline ends. There are 16 residues in the CDR3. This chain's CDR3 is CSARDLGADTRYEQYF. CDR3 sequence (DNA): TGCAGTGCTAGAGATCTGGGGGCGGACACCCGCTACGAGCAGTACTTC.

This chain links TRBV18 with TRBJ2-6; TRBD1 aligns across 7 bases. This CDR3 has 19 residues. Trimming cost V 9 bases and J 0 bases; bases outside gene matches: 17. Germline CDR1 is KGHSH and CDR2 is LQKENI. CDR3 DNA sequence: TGTGCCAGTCAACCCCGGGGCGCAGGGGGTTCCTCTGGGGCCAACGTCCTGACTTTC. It is translated as CASQPRGAGGSSGANVLTF.

Ten or more counts support this clonotype. The V call is TRBV29-1, the J call TRBJ2-1; D ambiguous. The CDR3 is 12 amino acids. V was clipped by 7 bases and J by 4 bases, with 11 bases between them. Germline lookup yields CDR1 SQVTM and CDR2 ANQGSEA. The DNA of the CDR3 is TGCAGCGGCCGGACGGAATACAATGAGCAGTTCTTC. As protein: CSGRTEYNEQFF.

This clonotype was found many times. V is TRBV5-1 and J is TRBJ1-1; D gene ambiguous. There are 15 residues in the CDR3. Germline CDR1 reads SGHRS; CDR2 reads YFSETQ. Trimming stripped 0 bases from V and 6 bases from J, with 15 bases between. CDR3 nucleotides: TGCGCCAGCAGCTTGGAGTGGGGTGGTAGCCCTGAAGCTTTCTTT. The encoded protein is CASSLEWGGSPEAFF.

The chain joins TRBV11-3 to TRBJ2-3; TRBD1 aligns across 7 bases. This CDR3 has 15 amino acids. In germline, CDR1 is SGHNT, CDR2 YENEEA. The V gene end was trimmed by 5 bases and the J gene end by 4 bases; junction bases not matched to a gene: 9. The CDR3 spells CASSAPGQLSDTQYF. The DNA of the CDR3 is TGTGCCAGCAGCGCACCGGGACAGCTATCAGATACGCAGTATTTT.

This clonotype was seen ten or more times. The rearrangement uses TRBV18 and TRBJ2-1; D perhaps matches TRBD1 (5 bases). The CDR3 totals 14 residues. Looked up from germline, CDR1 is KGHSH and CDR2 is LQKENI. The V gene lost 6 bases and the J gene lost 3 bases, with 12 bases spanning the gap. The CDR3 DNA follows: TGTGCCAGCTCTTACAGCAGGGACTACAATGAGCAGTTCTTC. This translates into CASSYSRDYNEQFF.

This clonotype was seen more than once but under ten times. This sequence joins TRBV20-1 and TRBJ1-2; no firm D call. The germline V gene encodes CDR1 DFQATT and CDR2 SNEGSKA (reference sequence). The length of the CDR3 is 11 residues. The V end lost 2 bases, the J end lost 8 bases, and 9 bases lay between the germline ends. CDR3: CSARQALGYTF. As DNA, the CDR3 is TGCAGTGCTAGACAGGCCTTAGGCTACACCTTC.

The sample holds many counts of this clonotype. The chain recombines TRBV5-1 with TRBJ1-6; a weak D match, TRBD1 (6 bases). V was shortened by 0 bases and J by 10 bases, with 14 bases between the two germline ends. The CDR3 has 15 amino acids. The V gene's germline CDR1 is SGHRS and CDR2 YFSETQ. The CDR3 region is CASSLDTGLRSPLHF. CDR3 nucleotides: TGCGCCAGCAGCTTGGACACAGGGTTACGGTCACCCCTCCACTTT.

This clonotype was recorded many times. The chain links TRBV5-1 to TRBJ2-5, with a tentative D call TRBD2 (6 bases). This CDR3 spans 13 amino acids. V lost 5 bases and J lost 2, with 10 bases in between. The V gene's germline CDR1 is SGHRS and CDR2 YFSETQ. The CDR3 reads CASRMGLQETQYF. The CDR3 DNA follows: TGCGCCAGCAGGATGGGACTTCAAGAGACCCAGTACTTC.

This clonotype was seen a few times. The rearrangement links TRBV10-3 to TRBJ1-2; TRBD1 matches at 8 bases. V was pared by 6 bases and J by 3 bases, with 6 bases of the junction left unmatched. CDR3 size: 14 residues. In germline, CDR1 is ENHRY, CDR2 SYGVKD. CDR3 protein: CAISLQGGDYGYTF. The CDR3 DNA sequence: TGTGCCATCAGCTTACAGGGGGGGGACTATGGCTACACCTTC.

This clonotype was recorded many times. The rearrangement joins TRBV20-1 to TRBJ2-1; 7 nucleotides agree with TRBD2. The ends lost 5 bases at V and 7 bases at J; junction bases unmatched: 8. Germline V CDR1 and CDR2: DFQATT, SNEGSKA (reference sequence). The CDR3 contains 13 residues. CDR3 sequence reads: CSASRLARNEQFF. The CDR3, as DNA: TGCAGTGCTTCCCGACTAGCTCGGAATGAGCAGTTCTTC.

In this sample, this clonotype turned up many times. The genes are TRBV25-1 and TRBJ2-2; D may be TRBD1 (5 bases). V shed 3 bases and J shed 3 bases, with 11 bases lying between them. Germline values: CDR1 MGHDK, CDR2 SYGVNS. The CDR3 loop spans 15 amino acids. The chain's CDR3 is CASSDDRGHTGELFF. DNA of the CDR3: TGTGCCAGCAGTGATGACAGAGGTCACACCGGGGAGCTGTTTTTT.

In its sample, this clonotype was seen many times. CDR3 amino acids: CASSQEKGKGLAGYEQYF. The CDR3, as DNA: TGCGCCAGCAGCCAAGAGAAAGGGAAGGGACTAGCGGGCTACGAGCAGTACTTC. The chain is built from TRBV4-1 and TRBJ2-7; 12 nucleotides match TRBD2. J lost 3 bases, V lost 0 bases, and 9 bases had no gene match. Per the germline V gene, CDR1 is MGHRA and CDR2 is YSYEKL. The CDR3 has 18 amino acids.

This clonotype was detected many times. The rearrangement joins TRBV7-2 to TRBJ1-6; D is possibly TRBD1 (5 bases). CDR1 and CDR2 (germline): SGHTA, FQGNSA. The CDR3 consists of 14 residues. Deletions cut 1 base from V and 9 bases from J, with 10 bases between. The CDR3 DNA follows: TGTGCCAGCAGCTTAGGGGAGGGACGTTCACCCCTCCACTTT. The encoded protein is CASSLGEGRSPLHF.

This clonotype was seen repeatedly, ten times or more. In DNA form, the CDR3 reads TGTGCCAGCAGCTTAGTTCCAGGGGCCGTCTATGGCTACACCTTC. It translates to CASSLVPGAVYGYTF. The chain links TRBV11-3 to TRBJ1-2; weak D call: TRBD1 (6 bases). Germline CDR1 SGHNT, CDR2 YENEEA. V was shortened by 1 base and J by 4 bases, with 13 bases between the two germline ends. The CDR3 runs 15 residues.

In its sample, this clonotype was seen many times. This chain connects TRBV5-5 to TRBJ1-1; 7 bases agree with TRBD1. With V trimmed by 1 base and J by 4 bases, 16 bases remained unmatched. Germline loops: CDR1 SGHKS, CDR2 YYEKEE (reference sequence). This CDR3 contains 18 residues. The CDR3 nucleotides read TGTGCCAGCAGCTTGATTATTTCAGGGGCCAACAGGGGCACTGAAGCTTTCTTT. Translation gives CASSLIISGANRGTEAFF.